This TCR beta chain was found in a study of blood T cell repertoires in COVID-19 (TCRdb year 2020). For the wider study: Collaborator samples came from the United States, Italy and Spain and covered acute and convalescent phases of COVID-19. The samples were drawn from two sources: the first 160 participants of the ongoing ImmuneRACE study, and over 1,000 subjects contributed by 6 global collaborators. The material from the prospective study consisted of cDNA or gDNA derived from T cells, B-cell-depleted T cells, or PBMCs. The sample metadata nearly always contained a de-identified subject ID, COVID-19 status, age in years and sex. The dataset comprised deeply sampled blood TCRbeta repertoires from subjects exposed to, actively infected with, or recovered from COVID-19. Where HLA class I and class II types were available, the types were taken from metadata supplied by the sample provider, not from assay-based typing. The repertoires were released in a freely available public database meant as a resource for research on the immune response to SARS-CoV-2.

The immunoSEQ Assay, a bias-controlled multiplex PCR, was used to amplify TCRbeta CDR3 regions from genomic DNA. As for the authors' bioinformatics: The number of nucleated cells in each sample was estimated from the amplification of reference gene primers within the assay. To quantify the absolute abundance of each unique TCRbeta CDR3 rearrangement, sequence reads were collapsed and filtered. For each sample, productive Simpson clonality was calculated as the square root of Simpson's diversity index across productive rearrangements. In TCRdb, the immuneACCESS table is reduced to in-frame sequences with V and J assigned. These tables do not hold every clone; where another copy was compared, an unresolved V gene accounts for under half, and the others remain unexplained. V and J calls and clone size are as listed in that table; D and trimming were resolved from the DNA. This sample gives a few hundred thousand clones in total; about 90% of them show up just once. 0.85% to 1.3% of the sample is in the top ten clones.

Enrolling through a virtual design, the prospective study's participants ranged in age from roughly 18 to 95 years and lived across some 22 United States geographic areas. To assign participants to cohorts, the prospective study relied on clinical history that participants themselves reported in a screening survey and a study questionnaire. Exposed participants were defined as having been in contact with someone with a PCR-confirmed or clinician-diagnosed COVID-19 case within 2 weeks of study entry. In the prospective study, mobile phlebotomists collected whole blood, serum and a nasopharyngeal or oropharyngeal swab from each participant. Over a 2-month period, participants in the prospective study had the option of providing additional blood draws and questionnaires. Prospective study blood samples were shipped either frozen or at room temperature before DNA extraction. In regard to this clone: What this receptor recognizes is not known. No much larger clone is present one base from it, and per-base qualities are unavailable.

Broad study findings and their caveats: How much clinical and demographic metadata was included differed by source and by participant, and the metadata was provided uncurated.

This receptor was taken from a woman in her 30s who had been exposed to COVID-19. The sample taken for sequencing was PBMCs or T cells enriched from blood (not recorded which).

For the CDR3, the sequence is CASSLVRLTGSNQPQHF. The sequence in DNA is TGTGCCAGCAGCTTAGTTCGTTTGACAGGTAGCAATCAGCCCCAGCATTTT. This sequence uses TRBV7-8 and TRBJ1-5, with TRBD1 as a weak D call on 6 bases. The CDR1 and CDR2 encoded by the germline V gene are SGHVS and FQNEAQ. Trimming costs V 1 base and J 0 bases, and their ends lie 13 bases apart. The CDR3, from cysteine to phenylalanine, totals 17 residues. The retained sequence is limited to the CDR3, 51 bases, with the frame set at the first base.